The next 21 T cell receptor beta chains were all read from a single sample in a study of cytotoxic CD8 clonotypes in ibrutinib-treated CLL. Assay: immunoSEQ multiplex PCR; the TCRdb copy retains only in-frame clones and omits some. There are 50,000 to 70,000 clones in the sample; 54% occur only once, and more than 20% lies in the top ten. Here the sequenced sample was PBMCs, taken at disease progression, from a patient treated with ibrutinib. The receptor set was obtained from a human donor with chronic lymphocytic leukemia.

The rearrangement uses TRBV4-1 and TRBJ1-1, with D perhaps TRBD1 (6 bases). Germline CDR1 is MGHRA and CDR2 is YSYEKL. This CDR3 is 16 amino acids long. The V gene lost 1 base and the J gene lost 3 bases, with 15 bases spanning the gap. The chain's CDR3 is CASSQGRGLGYTEAFF. The CDR3 nucleotides read TGCGCCAGCAGCCAAGGGCGGGGGCTGGGTTACACTGAAGCTTTCTTT.

The V and J genes are TRBV4-1 and TRBJ2-7; no clear D. Trimming took off 1 base at V and 5 bases at J, with 24 bases between the two ends. The length of the CDR3 is 18 residues. CDR1 and CDR2 from the germline V gene are MGHRA and YSYEKL. In nucleotides, the CDR3 is TGCGCCAGCAGCCAAGGCGTCCTACGGCGTCACGATAATCACGAGCAGTACTTC. Translating it yields CASSQGVLRRHDNHEQYF.

The chain joins TRBV27 to TRBJ2-1, with D possibly called TRBD1 or TRBD2 (5 bases each). There are 17 residues in the CDR3. Germline CDR1 is MNHEY and CDR2 is SMNVEV (reference sequence). Trimming pared 5 bases from V and 8 bases from J, leaving 25 bases between. The CDR3 nucleotides are TGTGCCAGCAGTCCATTCCTAGGGACCAGAGGGGTTGATGAGCAGTTCTTC. Translating gives CASSPFLGTRGVDEQFF.

This clone was counted a single time. A much larger clone is a single base away; this may be a read error. The chain uses TRBV7-6 and TRBJ1-1, with 7 bases lining up with TRBD1. Germline-derived CDR1 and CDR2 are SGHVS and FNYEAQ. This CDR3 is built from 13 residues. V dropped 5 bases and J dropped 1; count of bases not matched to a gene: 1. The CDR3 coding sequence is TGTGCCAGCAGCCGACAGGGGAACACTGAAGCTTTCTTT. The encoded protein is CASSRQGNTEAFF.

The chain carries TRBV19 and TRBJ1-2; 7 positions agree with TRBD1. CDR1 LNHDA and CDR2 SQIVND come from the germline V gene (reference sequence). The CDR3 totals 16 residues. The J segment lost 8 bases and the V segment lost 6 bases, leaving 18 bases of the junction unmatched. As DNA, the CDR3 is TGTGCCAGTAGCCGCTTGGGACAGTCGGACCTCTTCGGCTACACCTTC. Translation gives CASSRLGQSDLFGYTF.

The CDR3 DNA sequence: TGTGCCAGCAGCCTAGACAGGGGAGCTTTCTTT. Translated: CASSLDRGAFF. This chain links TRBV7-9 with TRBJ1-1; 8 bases are shared with TRBD1. Looked up from germline, CDR1 is SEHNR and CDR2 is FQNEAQ (reference sequence). With V trimmed by 5 bases and J by 10 bases, 3 bases remained unmatched. CDR3 length: 11 residues.

This chain joins TRBV7-6 and TRBJ2-7, with D unclear. V lost 0 bases and J lost 1, with 16 bases in between. From germline, CDR1 is SGHVS and CDR2 FNYEAQ. The CDR3 is 17 residues long. The CDR3: CASSLAISPLHSYEQYF. The CDR3 DNA reads TGTGCCAGCAGCTTAGCTATCAGCCCCTTACATTCCTACGAGCAGTACTTC.

This chain links TRBV5-8 with TRBJ2-1, with TRBD1 identical over 8 bases. Germline V gene sequence: CDR1 SGHTS, CDR2 YDEGEE. There are 18 residues in the CDR3. V gave up 0 bases and J gave up 6 bases; unmatched junction bases: 14. The CDR3 region is CASSLEVVYGTGSNEQFF. Written as DNA, the CDR3 is TGTGCCAGCAGCTTGGAGGTTGTGTATGGGACAGGAAGCAATGAGCAGTTCTTC.

The gene calls are TRBV4-3 and TRBJ1-3; D gene ambiguous. Trimming took off 1 base at V and 0 bases at J, with 7 bases between the two ends. The CDR3 is 15 residues long. Germline CDR1 is LGHNA and CDR2 is YSLEER. The CDR3 sequence is CASSQVETSGNTIYF. Written as DNA, the CDR3 is TGCGCCAGCAGCCAAGTCGAGACCTCTGGAAACACCATATATTTT.

This clone occurred once. V gene TRBV11-1 combines with J gene TRBJ2-7; D is possibly TRBD2 (8 bases). CDR1 is SGHAT, CDR2 FQDESV, per germline (reference sequence). The V end lost 5 bases, the J end lost 1 base, and 18 bases lay between the germline ends. There are 16 residues in the CDR3. The CDR3 here is CASSLLGRGLSYEQYF. DNA of the CDR3: TGTGCCAGCAGCCTCCTCGGGAGGGGGCTTTCCTACGAGCAGTACTTC.

The genes are TRBV5-1 and TRBJ2-3; the match to TRBD1 covers 8 bases. Trimming cost V 2 bases and J 2 bases; bases outside gene matches: 7. In germline, CDR1 is SGHRS, CDR2 YFSETQ. The CDR3 is 16 amino acids. The CDR3 is CASSFPDREITDTQYF. The DNA of the CDR3 is TGCGCCAGCAGCTTCCCGGACAGGGAAATCACAGATACGCAGTATTTT.

V usage is TRBV29-1 and J usage is TRBJ2-3, with a weak D call TRBD1 (5 bases). Looked up from germline, CDR1 is SQVTM and CDR2 is ANQGSEA. The CDR3 totals 13 residues. The V end lost 3 bases, the J end lost 1 base, and 8 bases lay between the germline ends. CDR3 loop: CSVEKGRTDTQYF. CDR3 nucleotide sequence: TGCAGCGTTGAGAAGGGGCGCACAGATACGCAGTATTTT.

The chain couples TRBV27 to TRBJ2-5; 7 bases align to TRBD2. The J call may be in error: the DNA end matches TRBJ2-7 better. The length of the CDR3 is 18 residues. The germline gives CDR1 MNHEY, CDR2 SMNVEV (reference sequence). The CDR3: CASSFAPASSGLTYEQYF. CDR3 coding DNA: TGTGCCAGCAGTTTCGCACCCGCTTCTAGCGGCCTAACCTACGAGCAGTACTTC.

A few counts support this clone. The chain links TRBV29-1 to TRBJ2-7, with D unclear. Germline CDR1 is SQVTM and CDR2 is ANQGSEA. Trimming took off 0 bases at V and 0 bases at J, with 3 bases between the two ends. The CDR3 is made up of 12 amino acids. The CDR3 sequence: CSVEDNSYEQYF. As DNA, the CDR3 is TGCAGCGTTGAAGACAACTCCTACGAGCAGTACTTC.

This clone showed up just a few times. The chain uses TRBV6-5 and TRBJ2-2; D uncertain. The germline gives CDR1 MNHEY, CDR2 SVGAGI. V was cut by 10 bases and J by 4 bases, with 16 bases left in between. CDR3 length equals 14 residues. The CDR3 loop reads CATRTGPLTGELFF. In DNA form, the CDR3 reads TGTGCCACCAGAACCGGGCCCCTCACCGGGGAGCTGTTTTTT.

The chain employs TRBV7-8 and TRBJ1-2; a possible D gene is TRBD1 (5 bases). Germline assignment: CDR1 SGHVS and CDR2 FQNEAQ. V was clipped by 3 bases and J by 8 bases, with 10 bases between them. CDR3 length: 12 residues. The CDR3 DNA is TGTGCCAGCAGCTTTTCAGGGAAAGGCTACACCTTC. Amino acids: CASSFSGKGYTF.

The chain links TRBV7-1 to TRBJ2-2, with a possible D match to TRBD2 (5 bases). TRBV7-1 is noted as an ORF with a role that remains uncertain. The CDR3 totals 14 residues. V was trimmed by 4 bases and J by 4 bases, leaving 10 bases between them. CDR3 region: CASSLVGSTGELFF. CDR3 coding DNA: TGTGCCAGCAGCTTAGTTGGGAGCACCGGGGAGCTGTTTTTT.

The chain joins TRBV5-1 to TRBJ2-1; D perhaps matches TRBD2 (6 bases). Trimming took off 5 bases at V and 1 base at J, with 16 bases between the two ends. The CDR3 contains 16 residues. The germline CDR1 and CDR2 sequences are SGHRS and YFSETQ. The CDR3, as DNA: TGCGCCAGCAGGAGCCCGGGAGCGGTGTCCTACAATGAGCAGTTCTTC. Translating gives CASRSPGAVSYNEQFF. Combining the CDR3 with reference TRBV5-1 and TRBJ2-1 gives the whole variable domain KAGVTQTPRYLIKTRGQQVTLSCSPISGHRSVSWYQQTPGQGLQFLFEYFSETQRNKGNFPGRFSGRQFSNSRSEMNVSTLELGDSALYLCASRSPGAVSYNEQFFGPGTRLTVL.

This sequence joins TRBV27 and TRBJ2-5; TRBD2 aligns across 7 bases. CDR3 length: 13 amino acids. V was clipped by 3 bases and J by 4 bases; unmatched bases: 2. The germline CDR1 and CDR2 sequences are MNHEY and SMNVEV (reference sequence). CDR3 in DNA: TGTGCCAGCAGTTTCAGGGAGGGAGAGACCCAGTACTTC. Encoded protein: CASSFREGETQYF.

This clone was observed a few times. The V gene is TRBV28, the J gene TRBJ1-1; possibly TRBD1 for D (5 bases). The CDR3 covers 13 residues. Between the trimmed V and J ends, which lost 5 bases and 7 bases, there was a span of 14 bases. CDR1 is MDHEN and CDR2 is SYDVKM in the germline V gene. The CDR3 protein is CASSRPGLGEAFF. As DNA, the CDR3 is TGTGCCAGCAGTAGACCGGGACTGGGTGAAGCTTTCTTT.

This rearrangement joins TRBV30 to TRBJ1-1; the D is unclear. Between the trimmed V and J ends, which lost 4 bases and 1 base, there was a span of 10 bases. Germline lookup yields CDR1 GTSNPN and CDR2 SVGIG (reference sequence). The CDR3 loop spans 13 amino acids. CDR3 residues: CAWNAKGNTEAFF. The CDR3 DNA follows: TGTGCCTGGAATGCTAAAGGGAACACTGAAGCTTTCTTT.